This T cell receptor (beta chain) originates from a study of CD8 T cells in ankylosing spondylitis. Study-wide results and caveats: Reports of some motif variants in reactive arthritis synovial fluid and blood predate this one. Apparently characteristic of ankylosing spondylitis blood was a TCR beta motif (fewer than ten highly homologous variants). Disease-associated clones were CD8+ and fairly uncommon in peripheral blood.

Libraries for TCR beta were made by quantitative 5'-RACE with molecular barcodes. Via MiXCR, TCRdb re-called the 5' RACE reads, giving one row per CDR3 protein. The sample lists 300,000 to 350,000 distinct CDR3 sequences; approximately 14% were seen once. Germline V gene lookup returns CDR1 SGHAT and CDR2 FQNNGV. Trimming took 3 bases from V and 0 from J, leaving 11 bases between them. The length of the CDR3 is 16 residues. On this clonotype: Its antigen is unknown.

Sequencing was performed on blood, either unsorted or a sorted T cell fraction (not recorded which). This sequence originates from a male donor with ankylosing spondylitis or in good health (not recorded which). This chain uses TRBV11-2 with TRBJ2-2; the D is unclear. The CDR3 sequence is CASSFGQRANTGELFF. CDR3 in DNA: TGTGCCAGCAGCTTCGGCCAGCGTGCGAACACCGGGGAGCTGTTTTTT. Together with reference TRBV11-2 and TRBJ2-2, the CDR3 gives the full variable domain: EAGVAQSPRYKIIEKRQSVAFWCNPISGHATLYWYQQILGQGPKLLIQFQNNGVVDDSQLPKDRFSAERLKGVDSTLKIQPAKLEDSAVYLCASSFGQRANTGELFFGEGSRLTVL.